Below are 27 T cell receptor beta chains sequenced from a single sample in a study of T cell responses to AZD1222 COVID-19 vaccine. Profiled with immunoSEQ multiplex PCR; TCRdb holds only in-frame clones, not every one. This repertoire shows approximately 120,000 clones, roughly nine tenths found once; its top ten account for about 9.9%. The source material was peripheral blood, sampled 28 days after the second AZD1222 dose. These TCRs come from an adult who received the AZD1222 COVID-19 vaccine.

This sequence joins TRBV11-2 and TRBJ1-2, with D hard to call. Germline CDR1 and CDR2: SGHAT and FQNNGV. Trimming cost V 0 bases and J 5 bases, with 4 bases left between them. The CDR3 loop spans 12 amino acids. CDR3 sequence reads: CASSLEGYGYTF. CDR3 DNA sequence: TGTGCCAGCAGCTTAGAGGGGTATGGCTACACCTTC.

The chain recombines TRBV18 with TRBJ1-3, with 7 bases that match TRBD1. V lost 6 bases to trimming and J lost 4 bases; unmatched junction nucleotides: 6. The CDR3 extends over 14 amino acids. Germline CDR1 is KGHSH and CDR2 is LQKENI. CDR3 sequence (DNA): TGTGCCAGCTCGAGGGGGCAGAACGGAAACACCATATATTTT. Protein product: CASSRGQNGNTIYF.

The chain recombines TRBV19 with TRBJ2-5; TRBD1 aligns across 7 bases. CDR3 size: 16 residues. From germline, CDR1 is LNHDA and CDR2 SQIVND (reference sequence). V shed 5 bases and J 5 bases; nucleotides not matched to a gene: 14. In nucleotides, the CDR3 is TGTGCCAGTAGTTCCTGGGACAGTCTCGAAGGGGAGACCCAGTACTTC. Its translation: CASSSWDSLEGETQYF.

A few counts support this clone. The chain is built from TRBV18 and TRBJ1-1; perhaps TRBD1 as D (5 bases). Germline assignment: CDR1 KGHSH and CDR2 LQKENI. This CDR3 contains 14 residues. Trimming took 4 bases from V and 0 from J, leaving 9 bases between them. The CDR3 DNA follows: TGTGCCAGCTCACTTGGGGGGGTGAACACTGAAGCTTTCTTT. Encoded protein: CASSLGGVNTEAFF.

V is TRBV18 and J is TRBJ1-1; tentatively, D is TRBD1 (5 bases). The germline V and J ends were trimmed by 8 bases and 8 bases, with 15 bases remaining between them. CDR1 is KGHSH, CDR2 LQKENI, per germline. The CDR3 is 12 amino acids. The CDR3 is CASRRQQEEAFF. CDR3 DNA: TGTGCCAGCCGACGACAGCAGGAGGAAGCTTTCTTT.

This clone was found a few times. This chain joins TRBV5-8 and TRBJ2-7; the D gene is possibly TRBD1 (5 bases). V was pared by 1 base and J by 4 bases, with 15 bases between. This CDR3 contains 15 residues. Germline V lookup: CDR1 SGHTS, CDR2 YDEGEE. The CDR3, as DNA: TGTGCCAGCAGCTTGTCCCCGCAGACAGTTTACGAGCAGTACTTC. Residues: CASSLSPQTVYEQYF.

The chain combines TRBV2 with TRBJ2-7; TRBD2 matches at 10 bases. CDR1 is SNHLY, CDR2 FYNNEI, per germline. This CDR3 comprises 15 residues. After removal of 3 bases from V and 3 bases from J, the junction contained 5 bases not matched to a gene. The CDR3: CASSDQASGGYEQYF. The CDR3 DNA sequence: TGTGCCAGCAGTGATCAGGCTAGCGGGGGCTACGAGCAGTACTTC.

The chain links TRBV14 to TRBJ2-7, with D perhaps matching TRBD1 or TRBD2 (5 bases each). V was cut by 5 bases and J by 4 bases, with 15 bases left in between. The CDR3 length is 14 residues. Germline V gene lookup returns CDR1 SGHDN and CDR2 FVKESK. CDR3: CASSAGHSGYEQYF. CDR3 DNA: TGTGCCAGCAGCGCAGGGCACTCGGGGTACGAGCAGTACTTC.

V is TRBV19 and J is TRBJ1-5; a weak D match, TRBD1 (5 bases). V was trimmed by 0 bases and J by 2 bases, leaving 5 bases between them. This CDR3 is 14 amino acids long. Germline loops: CDR1 LNHDA, CDR2 SQIVND (reference sequence). The CDR3 DNA sequence: TGTGCCAGTAGTATAGACAGGGGCAATCAGCCCCAGCATTTT. It is translated as CASSIDRGNQPQHF.

The chain recombines TRBV7-2 with TRBJ1-2; a weak D match, TRBD1 (6 bases). This CDR3 spans 13 amino acids. V dropped 8 bases and J dropped 8 bases, with 18 bases sitting between them. Germline assignment: CDR1 SGHTA and CDR2 FQGNSA. CDR3 in DNA: TGTGCCAGCCTCAGGCAGGGGAGAAGCGGCTACACCTTC. Amino acid sequence: CASLRQGRSGYTF.

This clone was found once. The rearrangement uses TRBV5-6 and TRBJ1-1, with a weak D call TRBD1 (6 bases). CDR1 is SGHDT, CDR2 YYEEEE, per germline. The germline V and J ends were trimmed by 4 bases and 3 bases, with 16 bases remaining between them. The CDR3 is 15 residues long. The CDR3, as DNA: TGTGCCAGCAGCCCCCTGGGCACAGGGTACACTGAAGCTTTCTTT. Translating gives CASSPLGTGYTEAFF.

The gene calls are TRBV12-5 and TRBJ2-2, with TRBD2 matching over 11 bases. Germline V gives CDR1 LGHNT, CDR2 FRNRAP. After removal of 8 bases from V and 7 bases from J, the junction contained 9 bases not matched to a gene. The CDR3 sequence is 15 residues long. The CDR3 is CASRSRLAGFGELFF. The CDR3 DNA reads TGTGCTAGTAGATCAAGACTAGCGGGATTCGGGGAGCTGTTTTTT.

This chain joins TRBV11-1 and TRBJ2-3, with 15 bases that match TRBD2. The germline V gene has CDR1 SGHAT and CDR2 FQDESV (reference sequence). The CDR3 consists of 15 residues. J gave up 6 bases and V 5 bases, and 3 bases lay outside the gene matches. The CDR3 DNA reads TGTGCCAGCAGCCCCGGACTAGCGGGAGGGGATACGCAGTATTTT. Translation: CASSPGLAGGDTQYF.

The chain uses TRBV5-6 and TRBJ2-5; 12 bases fit TRBD2. This CDR3 has 16 residues. The V and J ends lost 1 base and 2 bases, in that order; junction bases with no gene match: 3. From germline, CDR1 is SGHDT and CDR2 YYEEEE. The CDR3 DNA follows: TGTGCCAGCAGCTTGATCGGACTAGCGGGGCAAGAGACCCAGTACTTC. Translated, it gives CASSLIGLAGQETQYF. The full variable domain, its missing parts supplied by reference TRBV5-6 and TRBJ2-5, is DAGVTQSPTHLIKTRGQQVTLRCSPKSGHDTVSWYQQALGQGPQFIFQYYEEEERQRGNFPDRFSGHQFPNYSSELNVNALLLGDSALYLCASSLIGLAGQETQYFGPGTRLLVL.

The rearrangement joins TRBV5-6 to TRBJ2-5; D is uncertain. Germline assignment: CDR1 SGHDT and CDR2 YYEEEE. The CDR3 loop spans 15 amino acids. Trimming took off 2 bases at V and 5 bases at J, with 16 bases between the two ends. In nucleotides, the CDR3 is TGTGCCAGCAGCTTCTTGGACCCAATTGGGGAGACCCAGTACTTC. Protein: CASSFLDPIGETQYF.

The CDR3 here is CASSFGQGGSPLHF. As DNA, the CDR3 is TGTGCCAGCAGCTTTGGACAGGGTGGATCACCCCTCCACTTT. The chain joins TRBV11-2 to TRBJ1-6, with TRBD1 matching 8 bases. This CDR3 has 14 amino acids. Looked up from germline, CDR1 is SGHAT and CDR2 is FQNNGV. After removal of 3 bases from V and 10 bases from J, the junction contained 5 bases not matched to a gene.

The J gene is TRBJ2-5, the V gene TRBV5-8; possibly TRBD2 for D (5 bases). Germline V gene lookup returns CDR1 SGHTS and CDR2 YDEGEE. This CDR3 spans 15 amino acids. The germline V and J ends were trimmed by 1 base and 5 bases, with 15 bases remaining between them. This CDR3 is CASSLMSAGGETQYF. Here the CDR3 DNA reads TGTGCCAGCAGCTTGATGTCGGCAGGCGGGGAGACCCAGTACTTC.

CDR3 region: CASSFGQLSSSYEQYF. The DNA of the CDR3 is TGTGCCAGCAGCTTTGGACAGCTTTCAAGCTCCTACGAGCAGTACTTC. The genes are TRBV11-2 and TRBJ2-7, with D possibly matching TRBD1 (6 bases). V lost 3 bases and J lost 0, with 15 bases in between. The CDR3 has 16 residues. Germline V gene sequence: CDR1 SGHAT, CDR2 FQNNGV.

Only one count was recorded for this clone. The V call is TRBV19, the J call TRBJ1-1; no clear D. V lost 0 bases and J lost 0, with 11 bases in between. CDR1 and CDR2 (germline): LNHDA, SQIVND (reference sequence). This CDR3 region has 16 residues. This CDR3 is CASSIDSLQLNTEAFF. CDR3 coding DNA: TGTGCCAGTAGTATAGATAGTCTACAGCTGAACACTGAAGCTTTCTTT. The variable domain in full, with the rest retrieved from reference TRBV19 and TRBJ1-1, is DGGITQSPKYLFRKEGQNVTLSCEQNLNHDAMYWYRQDPGQGLRLIYYSQIVNDFQKGDIAEGYSVSREKKESFPLTVTSAQKNPTAFYLCASSIDSLQLNTEAFFGQGTRLTVV.

The V gene is TRBV4-2, the J gene TRBJ2-1; a possible D gene is TRBD2 (6 bases). Trimming stripped 2 bases from V and 4 bases from J, with 12 bases between. The CDR3 consists of 15 residues. Germline V gene data show CDR1 as LGHNA and CDR2 as YNFKEQ. The CDR3 DNA is TGTGCCAGCAGCCAATCAGGAGGGAAATACAATGAGCAGTTCTTC. Translating it yields CASSQSGGKYNEQFF.

This clone was observed a single time. V usage is TRBV4-2 and J usage is TRBJ1-1; D remains ambiguous. Trimming took off 0 bases at V and 4 bases at J, with 15 bases between the two ends. CDR1 and CDR2 from the germline V gene are LGHNA and YNFKEQ. The CDR3 length is 16 residues. The CDR3 DNA sequence: TGTGCCAGCAGCCAAGATCCTCAGGAGCTGGTCACTGAAGCTTTCTTT. This sequence encodes CASSQDPQELVTEAFF.

J is TRBJ1-4 and V is TRBV15; 7 bases are shared with TRBD1. From germline, CDR1 is LNHNV and CDR2 YYDKDF (reference sequence). The CDR3 totals 14 residues. V shed 3 bases and J 4 bases; nucleotides not matched to a gene: 2. CDR3 sequence (DNA): TGTGCCACCAGCAGGGGACAGCGTAATGAAAAACTGTTTTTT. The encoded protein is CATSRGQRNEKLFF.

This clone was observed a few times. V is TRBV4-1 and J is TRBJ1-1; D not resolved. CDR1 is MGHRA and CDR2 is YSYEKL in the germline V gene. This CDR3 is 16 amino acids long. The V end lost 5 bases, the J end lost 1 base, and 17 bases lay between the germline ends. The CDR3, as DNA: TGCGCCAGCAGCGCACCTCCCTACCCAAAGAACACTGAAGCTTTCTTT. It specifies CASSAPPYPKNTEAFF.

V usage is TRBV6-2 or TRBV6-3 and J usage is TRBJ1-3; no definite D call. V gave up 5 bases and J gave up 0 bases, with 11 bases separating them. The CDR3 has 15 residues. The V gene's germline CDR1 is MNHEY and CDR2 SVGEGT. The CDR3 DNA reads as TGTGCCAGCAGTACCCCTGGGAGCTCTGGAAACACCATATATTTT. Amino acids: CASSTPGSSGNTIYF.

The chain has TRBV19 and TRBJ2-1, with 8 bases that match TRBD2. The CDR3 loop spans 16 amino acids. CDR1 is LNHDA and CDR2 is SQIVND in the germline V gene (reference sequence). J was trimmed by 4 bases and V by 3 bases; bases with no gene match: 8. The CDR3 loop is CASSMDSSGFYNEQFF. The DNA for the CDR3 is TGTGCCAGTAGTATGGACTCTAGCGGGTTTTACAATGAGCAGTTCTTC.

The chain couples TRBV7-9 to TRBJ1-1; D perhaps matches TRBD1 (6 bases). The CDR3 is 18 residues long. V dropped 4 bases and J dropped 6 bases, with 27 bases sitting between them. CDR1 is SEHNR and CDR2 is FQNEAQ in the germline V gene (reference sequence). The DNA of the CDR3 is TGTGCCAGCAGCTCCCTGCATAAGGGGGGGCGAGGGTCAGCTGAAGCTTTCTTT. Amino acid sequence: CASSSLHKGGRGSAEAFF.

The table lists this clone with a count of one. The chain employs TRBV6-2 or TRBV6-3 and TRBJ1-3, with no clear D. Germline CDR1 reads MNHEY; CDR2 reads SVGEGT. CDR3 size: 19 residues. Trimming cost V 2 bases and J 0 bases, with 20 bases left between them. The CDR3 sequence is CASSYTPDGTYSSGNTIYF. As DNA, the CDR3 is TGTGCCAGCAGTTACACCCCGGACGGAACTTATAGCTCTGGAAACACCATATATTTT.